This TCR beta chain was recovered during a study of T cell repertoires and HLA-DP antigens. Overall study: Donors were two male and one female, aged 18-to-29 to 60-to-69. Notes on the study in general: Average cumulative frequency of previously undetected clones was approximately 34% against one allele and less than 60% against the other.

Deep-resolution sequencing targeted about 200,000 T cell genomes in pre-culture CD4+ samples. The data were produced by immunoSEQ multiplex PCR, yet TCRdb's version contains in-frame clones alone and is incomplete. The data show about 73,000 clones, roughly 75% seen once. This CDR3 is 14 amino acids long. Trimming took off 6 bases at V and 4 bases at J, with 15 bases between the two ends. Germline loops: CDR1 MDHEN, CDR2 SYDVKM. On this clone: The antigen is unknown.

The chain uses TRBV28 and TRBJ1-1, with a tentative D call TRBD1 (6 bases). The clonotype was recovered from a man between 60 and 75 years old in good health and CMV-seronegative. The sample comprised CD4+ T cells from PBMCs. CDR3 in DNA: TGTGCCAGCAGGGAACAGGGATACAGCACTGAAGCTTTCTTT. Translation gives CASREQGYSTEAFF.